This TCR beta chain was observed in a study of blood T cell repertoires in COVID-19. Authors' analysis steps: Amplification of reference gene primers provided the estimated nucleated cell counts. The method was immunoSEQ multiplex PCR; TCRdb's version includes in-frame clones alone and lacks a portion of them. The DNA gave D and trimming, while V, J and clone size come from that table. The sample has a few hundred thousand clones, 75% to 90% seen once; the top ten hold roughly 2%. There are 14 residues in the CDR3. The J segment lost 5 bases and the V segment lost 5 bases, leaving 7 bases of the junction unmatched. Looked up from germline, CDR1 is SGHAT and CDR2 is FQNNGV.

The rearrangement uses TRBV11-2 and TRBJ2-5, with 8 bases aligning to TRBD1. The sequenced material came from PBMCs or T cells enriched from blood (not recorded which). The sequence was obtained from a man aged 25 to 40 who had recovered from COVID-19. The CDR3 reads CASSLDRVRETQYF. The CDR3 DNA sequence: TGTGCCAGCAGCCTGGACAGGGTTAGGGAGACCCAGTACTTC.